This T cell receptor beta chain was profiled in a study of blood T cell repertoires in COVID-19. The wider study: T cells, B-cell-depleted T cells, or PBMCs supplied cDNA or gDNA.

Study processing details: The authors estimated nucleated cell counts from reference gene primer amplification. Method: immunoSEQ multiplex PCR; TCRdb's copy keeps in-frame clones and lacks some. The V and J calls and clone size were taken over from that table, and D and trimming were inferred from the DNA. The data show 70,000 to 95,000 clones, about 80% seen once. This CDR3 comprises 17 residues. Germline V CDR1 and CDR2: KGHDR, SFDVKD. Trimming removed 3 bases from V and 2 bases from J; junction bases left unmatched: 7. Sequencing was done on a sample of peripheral blood. The chain links TRBV24-1 to TRBJ2-7; the match to TRBD2 covers 12 bases. The clonotype comes from a middle-aged woman with active or convalescent COVID-19. This chain's CDR3 is CATSDATSGSHPYEQYF. The CDR3 DNA reads as TGTGCCACCAGTGATGCGACTAGCGGGAGCCACCCCTACGAGCAGTACTTC.